The clone carrying this T cell receptor (beta chain) was seen only a few times. This sample was included in a study of blood T cells in healthy people across ages. Whole-study context: Template switching caught about one barcoded beta molecule for each two T cells.

Alongside a J-beta primer mix, a sample-barcoded 5' primer served in a second PCR lasting roughly 6 to 12 cycles. Template switching added a 12-random-nucleotide identifier to every cDNA molecule. TCRdb fed the 5' RACE reads into MiXCR, producing one record per CDR3 protein. The top ten hold over 10% of the sample, which has about 1.1 million distinct CDR3 sequences, 35% to 45% seen once. Healthy Caucasian individuals from Russia aged roughly 6 to 95 served as donors. Each sample provided at least 5 micrograms of extracted total RNA. The CDR3 is 14 residues long. Germline CDR1 MNHEY, CDR2 SVGEGT. V lost 7 bases, J lost 3 bases, and 5 bases stayed unmatched.

Input material: blood. The receptor was derived from a man between 18 and 35 years old in good health. This sequence joins TRBV6-2 or TRBV6-3 and TRBJ1-2; TRBD1 matches at 10 bases. The CDR3 spells CASTSGQGHYGYTF. CDR3 nucleotide sequence: TGTGCCAGCACCTCGGGACAGGGGCACTATGGCTACACCTTC.